This TCR beta chain was profiled in a study of radiotherapy plus CTLA-4 blockade in lung cancer. Study context: More than 15% of enrolled patients responded objectively, and 25% to 40% had disease control.

The protocol was immunoSEQ multiplex PCR, while the TCRdb copy is restricted to in-frame clones and leaves out a portion. Of 60,000 to 85,000 clones in the sample, more than 85% were seen once. Study findings and constraints: It was early blood T cell clone dynamics, with interferon-beta, that reportedly best predicted response. TCR clones from tumors expanded in blood after radiotherapy plus ipilimumab.

A remark on this clone: Its matching antigen is unknown.

The specimen was peripheral blood, collected from a patient treated with radiotherapy plus ipilimumab. The sequence came from a human donor with non-small cell lung cancer who had stable disease on radiotherapy plus ipilimumab.

Here the CDR3 reads CASSLSGNPEAFF. CDR3 bases: TGCGCCAGCAGCTTGTCCGGGAATCCTGAAGCTTTCTTT. The V and J genes are TRBV5-1 and TRBJ1-1; D remains ambiguous. The V end was cut by 1 base, the J end by 6 bases, with 10 bases between. Germline V lookup: CDR1 SGHRS, CDR2 YFSETQ. The CDR3 has 13 residues. The full variable domain, rest sourced from reference TRBV5-1 and TRBJ1-1, is KAGVTQTPRYLIKTRGQQVTLSCSPISGHRSVSWYQQTPGQGLQFLFEYFSETQRNKGNFPGRFSGRQFSNSRSEMNVSTLELGDSALYLCASSLSGNPEAFFGQGTRLTVV.